The 26 T cell receptor beta chains below were found in one sample sequenced in a study of beta chain features in type 1 diabetes. Of the isolated RNA, all was reverse transcribed, and so the sequenced material was expressed TCRB transcripts. Libraries were prepared by immunoSEQ multiplex PCR; TCRdb keeps only in-frame clonotypes and omits some of them. The table lists roughly 150,000 clones, over 8.5% of them singletons, with about 2% in the top ten. Sequencing was done on a sample of central memory CD4+ T cells from blood. Receptor source: a man between 18 and 35 years old in good health.

The V call is TRBV7-9, the J call TRBJ2-3; D possibly corresponds to TRBD2 (6 bases). The CDR3 runs 12 residues. Germline loops: CDR1 SEHNR, CDR2 FQNEAQ (reference sequence). Trimming stripped 3 bases from V and 6 bases from J, with 7 bases between. CDR3 DNA sequence: TGTGCCAGCAGCTTTCTAGCGGATACGCAGTATTTT. Amino acids: CASSFLADTQYF.

The chain links TRBV14 to TRBJ2-2; 11 positions match TRBD1. Trimming took 7 bases from V and 6 from J; bases not matched to a gene: 10. Germline CDR1 SGHDN, CDR2 FVKESK. This CDR3 region has 16 residues. The CDR3 DNA follows: TGTGCCAGCACCAAAGTAGCGGGACAGGGGGCCGGGGAGCTGTTTTTT. This codes for CASTKVAGQGAGELFF. The whole variable domain, remainder taken from reference TRBV14 and TRBJ2-2, is EAGVTQFPSHSVIEKGQTVTLRCDPISGHDNLYWYRRVMGKEIKFLLHFVKESKQDESGMPNNRFLAERTGGTYSTLKVQPAELEDSGVYFCASTKVAGQGAGELFFGEGSRLTVL.

The chain carries TRBV4-2 and TRBJ2-3; 11 bases match TRBD2. The CDR3 contains 16 residues. Unmatched junction bases numbered 6, after V lost 0 bases and J lost 7 bases. Germline V CDR1 and CDR2: LGHNA, YNFKEQ. The CDR3 DNA reads as TGTGCCAGCAGCCAAGATCCGACTAGCGGGGCGAATACGCAGTATTTT. It translates to CASSQDPTSGANTQYF.

The rearrangement joins TRBV5-1 to TRBJ2-7; TRBD1 might be the D (7 bases). V lost 4 bases, J lost 0 bases, and 14 bases lay in between. The germline CDR1 and CDR2 sequences are SGHRS and YFSETQ. The CDR3 loop spans 15 amino acids. CDR3 amino acids: CASSLGGTASYEQYF. CDR3 nucleotide sequence: TGCGCCAGCAGCCTTGGAGGGACAGCCTCCTACGAGCAGTACTTC.

This chain connects TRBV29-1 to TRBJ2-3; TRBD1 or TRBD2 may be the D gene (5 bases each). Between the trimmed V and J ends, which lost 7 bases and 0 bases, there was a span of 17 bases. The CDR3 sequence is 15 residues long. In germline, CDR1 is SQVTM, CDR2 ANQGSEA. The CDR3 sequence: CSAAVGGGSTDTQYF. CDR3 nucleotide sequence: TGCAGCGCTGCCGTCGGTGGGGGAAGCACAGATACGCAGTATTTT.

The chain carries TRBV7-2 and TRBJ2-4; 8 bases match TRBD1. Trimming cost V 5 bases and J 6 bases; bases outside gene matches: 9. CDR3 length: 15 residues. Germline assignment: CDR1 SGHTA and CDR2 FQGNSA. The CDR3 sequence: CASSARDRLRNIQYF. DNA of the CDR3: TGTGCCAGCAGCGCCCGGGACAGGCTTAGAAACATTCAGTACTTC. Full variable domain (missing parts from reference TRBV7-2 and TRBJ2-4): GAGVSQSPSNKVTEKGKDVELRCDPISGHTALYWYRQSLGQGLEFLIYFQGNSAPDKSGLPSDRFSAERTGGSVSTLTIQRTQQEDSAVYLCASSARDRLRNIQYFGAGTRLSVL.

The table lists this clone with a few counts. This chain links TRBV27 with TRBJ2-7; no reliable D call. The CDR3 is 14 amino acids. Germline CDR1 and CDR2: MNHEY and SMNVEV (reference sequence). V was shortened by 1 base and J by 2 bases, with 9 bases between the two germline ends. CDR3 nucleotide sequence: TGTGCCAGCAGTTTATTCTCAGAGCCCTACGAGCAGTACTTC. Protein: CASSLFSEPYEQYF.

The chain joins TRBV5-1 to TRBJ2-7; a possible D gene is TRBD2 (6 bases). With 5 bases removed from V and 2 bases from J, the gap between germline ends came to 17 bases. The length of the CDR3 is 15 residues. The germline gives CDR1 SGHRS, CDR2 YFSETQ. The CDR3 DNA reads TGCGCCAGCAGTGAGGCGGGGACTCAAACCTACGAGCAGTACTTC. Encoded protein: CASSEAGTQTYEQYF.

This clone was counted a few times. The chain couples TRBV7-9 to TRBJ1-1, with 7 bases lining up with TRBD1. Per germline, CDR1 SEHNR and CDR2 FQNEAQ (reference sequence). Trimming at V came to 5 bases and at J to 3 bases, leaving 3 bases not matched to a gene. The CDR3 length is 13 residues. CDR3 amino acids: CASSPTGDTEAFF. The CDR3 DNA reads TGTGCCAGCAGCCCAACAGGGGACACTGAAGCTTTCTTT.

The J gene is TRBJ1-1, the V gene TRBV4-3; D not certain. The CDR3 consists of 14 residues. The V gene's germline CDR1 is LGHNA and CDR2 YSLEER. V dropped 0 bases and J dropped 1 base, with 6 bases sitting between them. CDR3: CASSQESRNTEAFF. The CDR3 region has the DNA TGCGCCAGCAGCCAAGAATCCCGGAACACTGAAGCTTTCTTT.

The chain is built from TRBV30 and TRBJ1-1; no reliable D call. The CDR3 is made up of 12 amino acids. CDR1 is GTSNPN and CDR2 is SVGIG in the germline V gene (reference sequence). V was clipped by 0 bases and J by 8 bases, with 10 bases between them. As DNA, the CDR3 is TGTGCCTGGAGTGTGGGCAGACAAGAAGCTTTCTTT. Amino acid sequence: CAWSVGRQEAFF. The full variable domain, its missing parts supplied by reference TRBV30 and TRBJ1-1, is SQTIHQWPATLVQPVGSPLSLECTVEGTSNPNLYWYRQAAGRGLQLLFYSVGIGQISSEVPQNLSASRPQDRQFILSSKKLLLSDSGFYLCAWSVGRQEAFFGQGTRLTVV.

The rearrangement joins TRBV5-1 to TRBJ2-1, with D perhaps matching TRBD1 or TRBD2 (5 bases each). The CDR3 has 13 amino acids. Trimming left V 4 bases short and J 10 bases short, with 15 bases between. Germline CDR1 and CDR2: SGHRS and YFSETQ. The CDR3, as DNA: TGCGCCAGCAGCGAGCGTCCCGGGACGGAGCAGTTCTTC. Residues: CASSERPGTEQFF.

V gene TRBV9 combines with J gene TRBJ2-3; 7 bases fit TRBD2. CDR1 is SGDLS and CDR2 is YYNGEE in the germline V gene. The junction had 13 bases not matched to a gene; V was cut back by 1 base and J by 2 bases. The CDR3 runs 18 residues. The CDR3 DNA reads TGTGCCAGCAGCGTACCCCCCTTAAAAGCGGGGCACACAGATACGCAGTATTTT. Translated, it gives CASSVPPLKAGHTDTQYF.

This rearrangement joins TRBV5-4 to TRBJ2-1, with TRBD1 matching over 7 bases. This CDR3 has 14 residues. The V gene end was trimmed by 2 bases and the J gene end by 8 bases; junction bases not matched to a gene: 7. Germline assignment: CDR1 SGHNT and CDR2 YYREEE (reference sequence). CDR3 amino acids: CASSFRQGQDEQFF. DNA of the CDR3: TGTGCCAGCAGCTTTCGACAGGGTCAGGATGAGCAGTTCTTC. Combining the CDR3 with reference TRBV5-4 and TRBJ2-1 gives the whole variable domain ETGVTQSPTHLIKTRGQQVTLRCSSQSGHNTVSWYQQALGQGPQFIFQYYREEENGRGNFPPRFSGLQFPNYSSELNVNALELDDSALYLCASSFRQGQDEQFFGPGTRLTVL.

The chain couples TRBV18 to TRBJ2-1, with no clear D. Trimming stripped 3 bases from V and 2 bases from J, with 5 bases between. The CDR3 loop spans 13 amino acids. Germline values: CDR1 KGHSH, CDR2 LQKENI. CDR3 sequence reads: CASSPRTYNEQFF. CDR3 DNA sequence: TGTGCCAGCTCACCCCGTACCTACAATGAGCAGTTCTTC.

This clone was observed at least ten times. The chain links TRBV10-3 to TRBJ1-3; D is unresolved. CDR1 and CDR2 (germline): ENHRY, SYGVKD. The V and J ends lost 10 bases and 7 bases respectively, with 17 bases between them. The CDR3 has 13 amino acids. Here the CDR3 reads CATNREARNTIYF. The CDR3, as DNA: TGTGCCACCAACCGGGAGGCGCGCAACACCATATATTTT.

The chain combines TRBV28 with TRBJ2-1; tentatively, D is TRBD1 (6 bases). The CDR3 spans 18 residues. V was cut by 0 bases and J by 1 base, with 16 bases left in between. The germline V gene has CDR1 MDHEN and CDR2 SYDVKM. This CDR3 reads CASSLWSLRDTSYNEQFF. The CDR3 DNA is TGTGCCAGCAGTTTATGGAGCCTCCGGGACACGTCCTACAATGAGCAGTTCTTC.

The gene calls are TRBV7-2 and TRBJ2-7, with D unresolved. Germline V lookup: CDR1 SGHTA, CDR2 FQGNSA. The CDR3 covers 13 residues. The V end was cut by 5 bases, the J end by 2 bases, with 10 bases between. CDR3 protein: CASSPQTAYEQYF. The CDR3 DNA is TGTGCCAGCAGCCCTCAGACCGCCTACGAGCAGTACTTC.

This clone was picked up a small number of times. This sequence joins TRBV28 and TRBJ2-7, with TRBD1 as a possible D gene (5 bases). Germline V gene sequence: CDR1 MDHEN, CDR2 SYDVKM. Deletions cut 11 bases from V and 4 bases from J, with 15 bases between. The CDR3 is 12 amino acids. The CDR3 nucleotides read TGTGCCGCAAGGGGCCAGGCTTACGAGCAGTACTTC. Translation gives CAARGQAYEQYF.

J is TRBJ2-3 and V is TRBV27; possibly TRBD2 for D (6 bases). V dropped 8 bases and J dropped 2 bases, with 11 bases sitting between them. The length of the CDR3 is 13 residues. CDR1 and CDR2 (germline): MNHEY, SMNVEV (reference sequence). DNA of the CDR3: TGTGCCAGCCGCCGACTAGTCACAGATACGCAGTATTTT. It encodes CASRRLVTDTQYF.

This clone was counted a few times. The chain combines TRBV2 with TRBJ1-4; 7 bases line up with TRBD1. Trimming cost V 6 bases and J 7 bases; bases outside gene matches: 8. This CDR3 is built from 14 residues. Germline-derived CDR1 and CDR2 are SNHLY and FYNNEI. CDR3: CASRDRTGAEKLFF. The CDR3, as DNA: TGTGCCAGCAGGGATAGGACAGGCGCTGAAAAACTGTTTTTT.

This clone was counted a few times. The V and J genes are TRBV4-2 and TRBJ2-5; 10 positions match TRBD1. Trimming took 0 bases from V and 2 from J; bases not matched to a gene: 9. In germline, CDR1 is LGHNA, CDR2 YNFKEQ. This CDR3 is 18 amino acids long. The DNA for the CDR3 is TGTGCCAGCAGCCAAGATTACCCGAGACAGGGGGCTCAAGAGACCCAGTACTTC. Encoded protein: CASSQDYPRQGAQETQYF.

The chain links TRBV9 to TRBJ2-2; a possible D gene is TRBD2 (5 bases). The CDR3 runs to 14 residues. Trimming pared 4 bases from V and 3 bases from J, leaving 10 bases between. CDR1 is SGDLS, CDR2 YYNGEE, per germline. The CDR3 reads CASSSSSDTGELFF. CDR3 nucleotide sequence: TGTGCCAGCAGCTCTAGCTCCGACACCGGGGAGCTGTTTTTT.

In its sample, this clone was seen a few times. The chain uses TRBV7-9 and TRBJ1-2; D uncertain. Trimming removed 0 bases at V and 4 bases at J, with 6 bases between. This CDR3 is built from 13 residues. In germline, CDR1 is SEHNR, CDR2 FQNEAQ (reference sequence). The CDR3 sequence: CASSLATGYGYTF. The CDR3 bases are TGTGCCAGCAGCTTAGCCACGGGCTATGGCTACACCTTC.

This clone has just a few counts. This chain uses TRBV6-5 with TRBJ1-5; 7 bases fit TRBD1. This CDR3 has 15 amino acids. CDR1 is MNHEY and CDR2 is SVGAGI in the germline V gene. The J segment lost 1 base and the V segment lost 6 bases, leaving 6 bases of the junction unmatched. This CDR3 is CASRKRGLSNQPQHF. The CDR3 region has the DNA TGTGCCAGCAGGAAAAGGGGGCTAAGCAATCAGCCCCAGCATTTT.

This chain connects TRBV5-1 to TRBJ2-5; D possibly corresponds to TRBD1 (6 bases). The CDR3 spans 16 residues. The V gene's germline CDR1 is SGHRS and CDR2 YFSETQ. Trimming left V 4 bases short and J 5 bases short, with 21 bases between. CDR3 DNA sequence: TGCGCCAGCAGCCGCCAAGGGATAGGGGGAAGCGAGACCCAGTACTTC. Translated: CASSRQGIGGSETQYF.